This T cell receptor (beta chain) came from a study of blood T cell repertoires in COVID-19. Per the study methods: Estimation of nucleated cell counts relied on the amplification of reference gene primers. This table comes from immunoSEQ multiplex PCR, and its TCRdb copy is limited to in-frame clones, with some not included. V, J and clone size reflect that table, while D and trimming were determined from the DNA. The repertoire holds 90,000 to 100,000 clones, with 81% as singletons. The CDR3 totals 15 residues. Per the germline V gene, CDR1 is SGHRS and CDR2 is YFSETQ. V was trimmed by 0 bases and J by 1 base, leaving 10 bases between them.

This chain uses TRBV5-1 with TRBJ1-1; D unresolved. Sequencing was done on a sample of peripheral blood. The sequence derives from a man aged 55 to 69 with acute or convalescent COVID-19. The CDR3 region is CASSLGGNRNTEAFF. For the CDR3, the DNA is TGCGCCAGCAGCTTGGGAGGGAACAGGAACACTGAAGCTTTCTTT. Combining the CDR3 with reference TRBV5-1 and TRBJ1-1 gives the whole variable domain KAGVTQTPRYLIKTRGQQVTLSCSPISGHRSVSWYQQTPGQGLQFLFEYFSETQRNKGNFPGRFSGRQFSNSRSEMNVSTLELGDSALYLCASSLGGNRNTEAFFGQGTRLTVV.